Only a few counts were recorded for the clone carrying this TCR beta chain. Its antigen remains unidentified. These data come from a study of T cells after yellow fever vaccination. A process of 5'RACE template switching, which added a universal primer site and UMIs, was used to make TCR cDNA. A single record per CDR3 protein comes from TCRdb applying MiXCR to the 5' RACE reads. The sample has hundreds of thousands of distinct CDR3 sequences; around 20% are singletons. General observations from the study: Abundant clonotypes from the bulk population could contaminate FACS-sorted repertoires. Secondary responses were weaker yet peaked faster, day 5 versus 15.

The receptor was derived from a man aged 18 to 30 who received the YFV17D yellow fever vaccine. The sample consisted of PBMCs, taken before the yellow fever booster vaccination.

Written as DNA, the CDR3 is TGTGCCAGCACCAATCCGAGACAGCCCAGGGGAGCTTTCTTT. Amino acid sequence: CASTNPRQPRGAFF. V usage is TRBV7-3 and J usage is TRBJ1-1; D may be TRBD1 (6 bases). In germline, CDR1 is SGHTA, CDR2 FQGTGA. The CDR3 covers 14 residues. Trimming removed 7 bases from V and 10 bases from J, with 22 bases in between.